The next 26 T cell receptor beta chains were all read from a single sample in a study of ipilimumab plus nivolumab after autologous stem cell transplantation. Using immunoSEQ multiplex PCR, the repertoire was profiled, and TCRdb retains in-frame clones only, with some absent. The sample shows 17,000 or so clones, 65% to 75% of them seen only once. Specimen: PBMCs, collected in a trial of ipilimumab plus nivolumab as post-transplant consolidation. Every receptor here comes from a male donor with diffuse large B-cell lymphoma.

The gene calls are TRBV7-3 and TRBJ1-1; 7 bases are a match to TRBD1. The V and J ends lost 2 bases and 5 bases, in that order; junction bases with no gene match: 5. CDR3 length: 14 amino acids. Germline-derived CDR1 and CDR2 are SGHTA and FQGTGA. This chain's CDR3 is CASSLDRAPTEAFF. The CDR3 DNA reads as TGTGCCAGCAGCTTAGACAGGGCACCAACTGAAGCTTTCTTT.

In this sample, this clone turned up a few times. The CDR3, as DNA: TGTGCCAGCAGCTTCTCCAAATCCTACAATGAGCAGTTCTTC. It encodes CASSFSKSYNEQFF. The V call is TRBV7-2, the J call TRBJ2-1; the D is unclear. V lost 3 bases and J 1 base, leaving 7 bases between the germline ends. The CDR3 consists of 14 residues. Germline V gene lookup returns CDR1 SGHTA and CDR2 FQGNSA.

Here the CDR3 reads CASSPRLAGEQETQYF. The CDR3 nucleotides are TGTGCCAGTAGTCCCCGACTAGCGGGGGAACAAGAGACCCAGTACTTC. V is TRBV19 and J is TRBJ2-5; 12 bases line up with TRBD2. Germline V lookup: CDR1 LNHDA, CDR2 SQIVND (reference sequence). After removal of 5 bases from V and 2 bases from J, the junction contained 6 bases not matched to a gene. CDR3 length: 16 amino acids.

This rearrangement joins TRBV18 to TRBJ2-1; TRBD2 matches at 7 bases. V lost 3 bases, J lost 0 bases, and 11 bases stayed unmatched. Germline CDR1 reads KGHSH; CDR2 reads LQKENI. The CDR3 is made up of 18 amino acids. CDR3 DNA sequence: TGTGCCAGCTCACCCCGACACCAACTAGCGAGCTCCTACAATGAGCAGTTCTTC. Amino acids: CASSPRHQLASSYNEQFF.

The chain links TRBV5-1 to TRBJ1-2; D is perhaps TRBD1 (6 bases). There are 13 residues in the CDR3. Germline loops: CDR1 SGHRS, CDR2 YFSETQ. Trimming removed 4 bases from V and 8 bases from J, with 15 bases in between. The CDR3 sequence is CASSLQAGGGYTF. The CDR3 DNA follows: TGCGCCAGCAGCCTCCAGGCGGGGGGCGGCTACACCTTC. Looking up the rest from reference TRBV5-1 and TRBJ1-2 gives the full variable domain: KAGVTQTPRYLIKTRGQQVTLSCSPISGHRSVSWYQQTPGQGLQFLFEYFSETQRNKGNFPGRFSGRQFSNSRSEMNVSTLELGDSALYLCASSLQAGGGYTFGSGTRLTVV.

V and J are TRBV7-9 and TRBJ2-5, with D perhaps being TRBD1 or TRBD2 (5 bases each). Deletions cut 5 bases from V and 4 bases from J, with 14 bases between. Germline loops: CDR1 SEHNR, CDR2 FQNEAQ (reference sequence). The CDR3 sequence is 14 residues long. The CDR3: CASSLNSGRETQYF. The CDR3, as DNA: TGTGCCAGCAGCCTCAACTCGGGGCGAGAGACCCAGTACTTC.

In nucleotides, the CDR3 is TGTGCCAGCAGCTACAGCGCTGGAGAGGGCCTCCATGAGCAGTTCTTC. Amino acids: CASSYSAGEGLHEQFF. This chain links TRBV14 with TRBJ2-1, with a possible D match to TRBD2 (5 bases). CDR1 is SGHDN and CDR2 is FVKESK in the germline V gene. Trimming took 5 bases from V and 8 from J, leaving 22 bases between them. There are 16 residues in the CDR3.

The chain joins TRBV7-9 to TRBJ2-2; 11 bases match TRBD2. The CDR3 is made up of 15 amino acids. Per germline, CDR1 SEHNR and CDR2 FQNEAQ (reference sequence). In DNA form, the CDR3 reads TGTGCTTACCCGGCTAGCGGGGGGCCTTCCGGGGAGCTGTTTTTT. It codes for CAYPASGGPSGELFF.

This chain joins TRBV6-5 and TRBJ2-7; 10 bases are shared with TRBD2. The CDR3 is made up of 14 amino acids. V trimming: 4 bases; J trimming: 7 bases; junction bases outside the gene matches: 7. Germline V CDR1 and CDR2: MNHEY, SVGAGI. Written as DNA, the CDR3 is TGTGCCAGCAGTTTGACTAGCGGGCTTCGGGAGCAGTACTTC. It yields the protein CASSLTSGLREQYF.

A remark on this clone: The sample holds other DNA sequences that translate to the same CDR3. The rearrangement links TRBV4-2 to TRBJ2-3, with TRBD1 matching over 7 bases. The CDR3 sequence is 15 residues long. After removal of 4 bases from V and 0 bases from J, the junction contained 4 bases not matched to a gene. From germline, CDR1 is LGHNA and CDR2 YNFKEQ. In nucleotides, the CDR3 is TGTGCCAGCAGCCCCAGACAGGGTAGCACAGATACGCAGTATTTT. Encoded protein: CASSPRQGSTDTQYF.

The chain carries TRBV10-3 and TRBJ2-7; TRBD2 matches 11 bases. The junction had 6 bases not matched to a gene; V was cut back by 0 bases and J by 2 bases. The CDR3 has 17 residues. Germline assignment: CDR1 ENHRY and CDR2 SYGVKD. The CDR3 region has the DNA TGTGCCATCAGTGAGTCAAAGACTAGCGGGGCCACCTACGAGCAGTACTTC. Amino acids: CAISESKTSGATYEQYF.

This chain links TRBV11-3 with TRBJ2-3; D may be TRBD2 (7 bases). The CDR3 has 15 residues. Per germline, CDR1 SGHNT and CDR2 YENEEA. Trimming left V 1 base short and J 6 bases short, with 14 bases between. The CDR3 reads CASSLARGGKDTQYF. CDR3 sequence (DNA): TGTGCCAGCAGCTTAGCGAGGGGGGGAAAGGATACGCAGTATTTT.

The chain joins TRBV27 to TRBJ2-4; possibly TRBD2 for D (6 bases). Germline values: CDR1 MNHEY, CDR2 SMNVEV (reference sequence). The V end lost 5 bases, the J end lost 8 bases, and 13 bases lay between the germline ends. The CDR3 has 13 residues. As DNA, the CDR3 is TGTGCCAGCAGTCCGAGGAGGGGAGACATTCAGTACTTC. Translation: CASSPRRGDIQYF.

The rearrangement joins TRBV5-8 to TRBJ2-2, with 10 bases identical to TRBD1. The CDR3 spans 14 residues. The trim removed 5 bases at V and 6 bases at J, leaving 4 bases unmatched. The germline gives CDR1 SGHTS, CDR2 YDEGEE. The CDR3 protein is CASSRDRGAGELFF. For the CDR3, the DNA is TGTGCCAGCAGTAGGGACAGGGGCGCCGGGGAGCTGTTTTTT. Using reference TRBV5-8 and TRBJ2-2 for the parts outside the CDR3, the full variable domain is EAGVTQSPTHLIKTRGQQATLRCSPISGHTSVYWYQQALGLGLQFLLWYDEGEERNRGNFPPRFSGRQFPNYSSELNVNALELEDSALYLCASSRDRGAGELFFGEGSRLTVL.

The chain employs TRBV7-2 and TRBJ1-3; TRBD1 might be the D (6 bases). V was shortened by 5 bases and J by 7 bases, with 12 bases between the two germline ends. The CDR3 contains 13 residues. Germline V gene data show CDR1 as SGHTA and CDR2 as FQGNSA. The CDR3 nucleotides are TGTGCCAGCAGCACCACAGGGTGGAACACCATATATTTT. Protein: CASSTTGWNTIYF.

The gene calls are TRBV15 and TRBJ1-2; a weak D match, TRBD1 (5 bases). The CDR3 covers 16 residues. Germline values: CDR1 LNHNV, CDR2 YYDKDF (reference sequence). The ends were cut back, 3 bases at V and 4 bases at J, with 18 bases in the middle. CDR3 coding DNA: TGTGCCACCAGCAGGAACGCGGGGGGAAAGGTCTATGGCTACACCTTC. Amino acids: CATSRNAGGKVYGYTF.

A few counts support this clone. This rearrangement joins TRBV14 to TRBJ2-1; TRBD1 or TRBD2 may be the D gene (6 bases each). The V gene's germline CDR1 is SGHDN and CDR2 FVKESK. The CDR3 spans 16 residues. Trimming shortened V by 5 bases and J by 0 bases, and 14 bases separated the two germline ends. CDR3 nucleotides: TGTGCCAGCAGCTTAAGGAGGGGGAGCTCCTACAATGAGCAGTTCTTC. Translating it yields CASSLRRGSSYNEQFF.

On this clone itself: This specimen includes other DNA sequences encoding the same CDR3. The chain couples TRBV6-1 to TRBJ1-2; possible D gene TRBD1, 6 bases. Germline V gene data show CDR1 as MNHNS and CDR2 as SASEGT. There are 14 residues in the CDR3. Trimming stripped 3 bases from V and 4 bases from J, with 12 bases between. As DNA, the CDR3 is TGTGCCAGCAGTGAGCAGGGGTCATCCTATGGCTACACCTTC. Translated: CASSEQGSSYGYTF.

The chain combines TRBV10-3 with TRBJ2-2; 13 nucleotides agree with TRBD2. This CDR3 spans 15 amino acids. After removal of 8 bases from V and 6 bases from J, the junction contained 6 bases not matched to a gene. CDR1 is ENHRY, CDR2 SYGVKD, per germline. The CDR3 region is CAIAELAGGSGELFF. CDR3 DNA sequence: TGTGCCATCGCTGAACTAGCGGGAGGGTCCGGGGAGCTGTTTTTT.

The chain carries TRBV19 and TRBJ1-4, with D tentatively TRBD1 (6 bases). The germline gives CDR1 LNHDA, CDR2 SQIVND (reference sequence). The CDR3 sequence is 14 residues long. Trimming pared 7 bases from V and 8 bases from J, leaving 17 bases between. CDR3 residues: CASTPGTREEKLFF. The CDR3 bases are TGTGCCAGTACCCCCGGGACAAGGGAAGAAAAACTGTTTTTT.

This clone was recorded a few times. This chain connects TRBV7-3 to TRBJ1-1, with D perhaps TRBD1 (6 bases). The CDR3 sequence is 12 residues long. V lost 3 bases, J lost 7 bases, and 9 bases lay in between. In germline, CDR1 is SGHTA, CDR2 FQGTGA. The CDR3 loop reads CASSLGAGEAFF. For the CDR3, the DNA is TGTGCCAGCAGCTTGGGGGCGGGTGAAGCTTTCTTT.

This chain uses TRBV9 with TRBJ2-7; possibly TRBD1 for D (6 bases). Between the trimmed V and J ends, which lost 7 bases and 3 bases, there was a span of 11 bases. CDR3 length: 12 residues. The germline V gene has CDR1 SGDLS and CDR2 YYNGEE. The CDR3 sequence is CASGGGGYEQYF. The CDR3 bases are TGTGCCAGCGGGGGCGGAGGCTACGAGCAGTACTTC.

This clone appeared once. For the CDR3, the DNA is TGTGCCAGCAGTTTTATAGCGGGGGGGCAAGAGACCCAGTACTTC. Translated: CASSFIAGGQETQYF. The genes are TRBV5-4 and TRBJ2-5, with 11 bases that match TRBD2. CDR1 is SGHNT, CDR2 YYREEE, per germline (reference sequence). With 5 bases clipped from V and 2 bases from J, the junction kept 5 bases outside the gene matches. The CDR3 is made up of 15 amino acids.

V is TRBV5-1 and J is TRBJ2-1; D possibly corresponds to TRBD2 (5 bases). The germline V gene has CDR1 SGHRS and CDR2 YFSETQ. Trimming took off 2 bases at V and 4 bases at J, with 10 bases between the two ends. The CDR3 runs 14 residues. This CDR3 reads CASSLNRGYNEQFF. The CDR3 DNA sequence: TGCGCCAGCAGCTTAAATCGAGGGTACAATGAGCAGTTCTTC.

In this sample, this clone turned up once. CDR3 in amino acids: CASSPRGTGRTEAFF. The CDR3 nucleotides read TGTGCCAGCAGTCCGCGCGGGACAGGAAGGACTGAAGCTTTCTTT. The chain employs TRBV27 and TRBJ1-1, with TRBD1 matching over 8 bases. The germline V gene has CDR1 MNHEY and CDR2 SMNVEV (reference sequence). This CDR3 spans 15 amino acids. V lost 5 bases and J lost 5; bases outside the gene matches: 10.

J is TRBJ1-3 and V is TRBV29-1, with TRBD1 as a possible D gene (5 bases). Germline V gives CDR1 SQVTM, CDR2 ANQGSEA. Trimming shortened V by 7 bases and J by 2 bases, and 9 bases separated the two germline ends. The CDR3 contains 12 residues. The CDR3 protein is CSALTAGNTIYF. The DNA of the CDR3 is TGCAGCGCCCTGACAGCTGGAAACACCATATATTTT. The full variable domain, in which reference TRBV29-1 and TRBJ1-3 provide the parts outside the CDR3, is SAVISQKPSRDICQRGTSLTIQCQVDSQVTMMFWYRQQPGQSLTLIATANQGSEATYESGFVIDKFPISRPNLTFSTLTVSNMSPEDSSIYLCSALTAGNTIYFGEGSWLTVV.